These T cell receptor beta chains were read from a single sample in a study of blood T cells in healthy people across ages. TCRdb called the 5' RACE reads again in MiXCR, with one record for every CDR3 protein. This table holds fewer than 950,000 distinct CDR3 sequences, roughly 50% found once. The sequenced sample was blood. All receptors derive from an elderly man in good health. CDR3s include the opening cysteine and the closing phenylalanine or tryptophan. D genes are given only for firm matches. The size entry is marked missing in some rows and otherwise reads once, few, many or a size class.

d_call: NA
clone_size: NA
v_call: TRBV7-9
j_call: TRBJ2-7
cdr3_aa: CASSSQWGAHPEEQYF

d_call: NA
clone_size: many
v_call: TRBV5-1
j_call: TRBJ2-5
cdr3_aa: CASSLASTLQETQYF

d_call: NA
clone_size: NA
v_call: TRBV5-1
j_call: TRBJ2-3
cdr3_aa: CASSLGAMWGDTQYF

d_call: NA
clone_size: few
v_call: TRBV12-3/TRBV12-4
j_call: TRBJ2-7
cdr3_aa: CASTRDTDSYEQYF

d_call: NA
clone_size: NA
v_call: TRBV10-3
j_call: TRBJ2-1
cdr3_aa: CAISESRGGEQFF

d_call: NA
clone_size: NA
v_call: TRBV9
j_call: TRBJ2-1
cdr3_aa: CASSDPSGTASYDEQFF

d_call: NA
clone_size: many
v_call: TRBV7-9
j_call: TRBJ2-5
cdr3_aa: CASSPPAYQETQYF

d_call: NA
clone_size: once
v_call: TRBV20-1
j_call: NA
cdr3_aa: CSARATIRVGEETQYF

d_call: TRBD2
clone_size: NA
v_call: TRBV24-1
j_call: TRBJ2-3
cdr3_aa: CATSALAGVTDTQYF

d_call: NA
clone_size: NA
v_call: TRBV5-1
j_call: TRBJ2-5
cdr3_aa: CASRQRQETQYF

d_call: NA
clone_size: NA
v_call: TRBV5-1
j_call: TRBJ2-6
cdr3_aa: CASSFRFSGANVLTF

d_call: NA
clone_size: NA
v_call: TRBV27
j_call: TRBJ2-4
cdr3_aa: CASRFWVGGKNIQYF

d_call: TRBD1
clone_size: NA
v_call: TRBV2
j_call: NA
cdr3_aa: CASRIWGQKETQYF

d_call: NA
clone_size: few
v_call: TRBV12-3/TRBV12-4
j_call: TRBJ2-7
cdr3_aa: CASSLLGQPNYEQYF

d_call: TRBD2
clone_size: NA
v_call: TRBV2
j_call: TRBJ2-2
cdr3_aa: CASRISGVNTGELFF